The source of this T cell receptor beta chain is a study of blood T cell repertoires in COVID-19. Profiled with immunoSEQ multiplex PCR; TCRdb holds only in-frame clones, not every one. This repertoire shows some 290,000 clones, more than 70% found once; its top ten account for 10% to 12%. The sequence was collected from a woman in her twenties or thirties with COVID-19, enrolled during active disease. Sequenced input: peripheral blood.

The CDR3 DNA is TGTGCCAGCAGCAAAGGGCCCCATAGCAGGGCGGCCTACGAGCAGTACTTC. Encoded protein: CASSKGPHSRAAYEQYF. The V gene is TRBV21-1, the J gene TRBJ2-7; TRBD1 reflects the table's D call only, with no check against the DNA. TRBV21-1 is a known pseudogene. The CDR3 length is 17 residues.